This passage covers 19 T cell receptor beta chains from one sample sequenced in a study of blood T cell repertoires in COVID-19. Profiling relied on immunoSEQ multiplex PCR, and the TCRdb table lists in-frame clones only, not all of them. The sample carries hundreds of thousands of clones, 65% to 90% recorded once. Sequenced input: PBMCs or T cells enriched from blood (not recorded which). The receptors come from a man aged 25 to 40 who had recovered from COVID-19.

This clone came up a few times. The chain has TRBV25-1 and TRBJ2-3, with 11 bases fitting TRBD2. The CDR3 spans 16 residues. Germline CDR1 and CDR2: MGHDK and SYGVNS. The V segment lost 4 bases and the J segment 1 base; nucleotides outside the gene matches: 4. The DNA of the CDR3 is TGTGCCAGCAGTGGCCGACTAGCGGGGCGCACAGATACGCAGTATTTT. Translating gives CASSGRLAGRTDTQYF.

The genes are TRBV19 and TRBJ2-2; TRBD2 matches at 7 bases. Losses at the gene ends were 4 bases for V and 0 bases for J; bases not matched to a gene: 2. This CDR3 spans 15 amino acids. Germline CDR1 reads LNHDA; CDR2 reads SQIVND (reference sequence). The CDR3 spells CASSREGTNTGELFF. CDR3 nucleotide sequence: TGTGCCAGTAGTAGGGAGGGAACGAACACCGGGGAGCTGTTTTTT.

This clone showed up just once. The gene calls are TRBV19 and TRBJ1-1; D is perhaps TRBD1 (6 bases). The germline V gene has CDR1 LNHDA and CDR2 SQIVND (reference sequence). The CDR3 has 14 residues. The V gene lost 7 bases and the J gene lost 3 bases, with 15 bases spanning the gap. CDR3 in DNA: TGTGCCAGTATGTTGACAGGTGTAGACACTGAAGCTTTCTTT. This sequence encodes CASMLTGVDTEAFF.

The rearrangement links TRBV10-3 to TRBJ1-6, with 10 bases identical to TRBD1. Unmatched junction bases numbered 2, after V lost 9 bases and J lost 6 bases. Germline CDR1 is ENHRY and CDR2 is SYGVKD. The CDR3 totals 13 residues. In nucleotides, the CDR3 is TGTGCCATATGGACAGGGGGTAATTCACCCCTCCACTTT. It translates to CAIWTGGNSPLHF.

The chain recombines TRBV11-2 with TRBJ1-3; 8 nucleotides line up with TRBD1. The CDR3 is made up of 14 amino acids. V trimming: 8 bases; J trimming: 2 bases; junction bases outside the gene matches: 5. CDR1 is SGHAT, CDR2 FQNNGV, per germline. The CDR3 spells CASGQGTAGNTIYF. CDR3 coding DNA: TGTGCCAGCGGACAGGGAACGGCTGGAAACACCATATATTTT.

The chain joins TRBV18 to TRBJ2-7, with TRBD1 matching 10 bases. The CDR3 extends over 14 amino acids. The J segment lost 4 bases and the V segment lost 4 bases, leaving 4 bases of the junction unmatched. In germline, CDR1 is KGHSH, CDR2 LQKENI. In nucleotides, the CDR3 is TGTGCCAGCTCACTACGACAGGGGGCTTACGAGCAGTACTTC. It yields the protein CASSLRQGAYEQYF.

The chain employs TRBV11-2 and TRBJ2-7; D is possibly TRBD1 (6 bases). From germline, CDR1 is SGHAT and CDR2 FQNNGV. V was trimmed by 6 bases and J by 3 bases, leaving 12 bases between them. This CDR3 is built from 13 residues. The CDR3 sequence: CASSSTGFYEQYF. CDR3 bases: TGTGCCAGCAGTTCTACAGGGTTCTACGAGCAGTACTTC.

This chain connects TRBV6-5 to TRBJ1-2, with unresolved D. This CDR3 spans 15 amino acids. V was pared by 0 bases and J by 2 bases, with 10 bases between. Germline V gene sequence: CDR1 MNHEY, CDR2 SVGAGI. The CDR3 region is CASSYSSPLNYGYTF. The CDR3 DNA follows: TGTGCCAGCAGTTACTCGAGCCCACTGAACTATGGCTACACCTTC.

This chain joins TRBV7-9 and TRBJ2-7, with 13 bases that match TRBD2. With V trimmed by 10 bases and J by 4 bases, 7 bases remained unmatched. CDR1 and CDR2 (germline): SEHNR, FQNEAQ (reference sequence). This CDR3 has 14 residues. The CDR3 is CATTPLAGGYEQYF. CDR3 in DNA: TGTGCCACCACCCCACTAGCGGGAGGGTACGAGCAGTACTTC.

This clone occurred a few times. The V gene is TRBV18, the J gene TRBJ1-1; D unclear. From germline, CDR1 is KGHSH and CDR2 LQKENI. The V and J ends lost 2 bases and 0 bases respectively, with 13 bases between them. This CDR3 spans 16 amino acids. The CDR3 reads CASSPVARGVNTEAFF. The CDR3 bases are TGTGCCAGCTCACCAGTGGCGAGAGGAGTGAACACTGAAGCTTTCTTT.

The CDR3 DNA sequence: TGTGCCAGCAGTTCCCCGCCAGGCGGGGGGGCAGGCAATGAGCAGTTCTTC. It translates to CASSSPPGGGAGNEQFF. J is TRBJ2-1 and V is TRBV28; 9 positions agree with TRBD2. The CDR3 contains 17 residues. CDR1 is MDHEN and CDR2 is SYDVKM in the germline V gene. Losses at the gene ends were 4 bases for V and 6 bases for J; bases not matched to a gene: 13.

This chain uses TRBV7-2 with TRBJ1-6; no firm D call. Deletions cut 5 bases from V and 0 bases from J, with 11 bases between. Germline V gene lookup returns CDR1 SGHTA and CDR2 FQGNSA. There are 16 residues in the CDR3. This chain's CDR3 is CASSTELSSYNSPLHF. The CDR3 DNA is TGTGCCAGCAGCACAGAGCTCAGCTCCTATAATTCACCCCTCCACTTT.

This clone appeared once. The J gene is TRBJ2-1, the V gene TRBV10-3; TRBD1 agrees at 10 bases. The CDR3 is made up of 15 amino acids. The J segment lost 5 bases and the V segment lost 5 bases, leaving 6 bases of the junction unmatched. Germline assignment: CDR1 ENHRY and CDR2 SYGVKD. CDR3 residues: CAISPGQGLDNEQFF. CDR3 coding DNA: TGTGCCATCAGTCCGGGACAGGGGTTGGACAATGAGCAGTTCTTC.

CDR3 nucleotides: TGCAGCGTTGAAGATCGGGCGGGAGGCCACTACGAGCAGTACTTC. This codes for CSVEDRAGGHYEQYF. V usage is TRBV29-1 and J usage is TRBJ2-7; 8 bases are shared with TRBD2. J was trimmed by 3 bases and V by 0 bases; bases with no gene match: 7. Germline-derived CDR1 and CDR2 are SQVTM and ANQGSEA. CDR3 size: 15 residues.

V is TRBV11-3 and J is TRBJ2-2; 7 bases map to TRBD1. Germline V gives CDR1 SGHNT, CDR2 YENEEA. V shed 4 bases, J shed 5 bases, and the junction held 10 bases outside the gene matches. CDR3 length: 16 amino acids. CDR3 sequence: CASSSTGQTGTGELFF. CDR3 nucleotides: TGTGCCAGCAGCTCCACGGGACAGACGGGAACCGGGGAGCTGTTTTTT.

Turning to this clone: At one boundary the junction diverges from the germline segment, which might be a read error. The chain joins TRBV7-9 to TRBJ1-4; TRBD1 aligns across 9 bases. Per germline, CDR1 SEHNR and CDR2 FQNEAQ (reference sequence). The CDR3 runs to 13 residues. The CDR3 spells CASSNRDRATLNF. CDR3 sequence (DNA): TGTGCCAGCAGCAATCGGGACAGGGCAACTTTAAACTTT.

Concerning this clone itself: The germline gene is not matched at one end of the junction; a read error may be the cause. The CDR3 reads CASSFWTSGIPYEQYF. The DNA of the CDR3 is TGTGCTAGCAGCTTCTGGACTAGCGGGATTCCTTACGAGCAGTACTTC. V and J are TRBV7-7 and TRBJ2-7, with TRBD2 matching over 12 bases. This CDR3 has 16 amino acids. Germline CDR1 is SSHAT and CDR2 is FNYEAQ (reference sequence).

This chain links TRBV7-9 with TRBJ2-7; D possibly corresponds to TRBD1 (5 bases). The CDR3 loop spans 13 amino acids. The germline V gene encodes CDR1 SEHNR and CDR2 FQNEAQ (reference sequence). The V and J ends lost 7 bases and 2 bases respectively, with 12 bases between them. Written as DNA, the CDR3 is TGTGCCAGCACCATCGACAGAGCCTACGAGCAGTACTTC. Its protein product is CASTIDRAYEQYF.

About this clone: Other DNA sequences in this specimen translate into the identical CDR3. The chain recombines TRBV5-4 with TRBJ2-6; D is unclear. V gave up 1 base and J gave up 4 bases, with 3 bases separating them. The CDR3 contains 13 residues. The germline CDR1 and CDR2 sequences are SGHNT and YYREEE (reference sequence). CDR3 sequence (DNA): TGTGCCAGCAGCTTGTCGGGGGCCAACGTCCTGACTTTC. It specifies CASSLSGANVLTF.